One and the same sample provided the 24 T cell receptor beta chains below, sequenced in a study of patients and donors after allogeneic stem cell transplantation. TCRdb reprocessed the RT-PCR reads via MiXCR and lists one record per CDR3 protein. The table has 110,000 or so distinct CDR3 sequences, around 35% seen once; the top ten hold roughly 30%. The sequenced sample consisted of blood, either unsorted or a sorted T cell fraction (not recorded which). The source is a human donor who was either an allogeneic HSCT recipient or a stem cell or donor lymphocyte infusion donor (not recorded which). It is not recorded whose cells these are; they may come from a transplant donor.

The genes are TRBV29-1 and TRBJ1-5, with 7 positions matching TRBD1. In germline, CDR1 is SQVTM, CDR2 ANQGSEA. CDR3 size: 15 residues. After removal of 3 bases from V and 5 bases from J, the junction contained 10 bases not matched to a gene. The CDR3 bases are TGCAGCGTTGACCAGGGACAGAACCCTGATCAGCCCCAGCATTTT. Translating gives CSVDQGQNPDQPQHF. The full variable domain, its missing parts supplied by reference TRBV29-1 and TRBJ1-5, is SAVISQKPSRDICQRGTSLTIQCQVDSQVTMMFWYRQQPGQSLTLIATANQGSEATYESGFVIDKFPISRPNLTFSTLTVSNMSPEDSSIYLCSVDQGQNPDQPQHFGDGTRLSIL.

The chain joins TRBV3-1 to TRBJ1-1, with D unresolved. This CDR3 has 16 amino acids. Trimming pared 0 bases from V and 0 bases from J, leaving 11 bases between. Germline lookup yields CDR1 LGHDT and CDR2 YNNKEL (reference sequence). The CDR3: CASSQDRRPLNTEAFF. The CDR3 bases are TGTGCCAGCAGCCAAGATCGGAGGCCTTTGAACACTGAAGCTTTCTTT.

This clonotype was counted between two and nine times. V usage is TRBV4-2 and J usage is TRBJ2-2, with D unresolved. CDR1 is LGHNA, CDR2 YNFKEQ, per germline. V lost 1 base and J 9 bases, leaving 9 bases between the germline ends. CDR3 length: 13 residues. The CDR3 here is CASSQGSLRELFF. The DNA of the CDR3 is TGTGCCAGCAGCCAAGGAAGCTTAAGGGAGCTGTTTTTT.

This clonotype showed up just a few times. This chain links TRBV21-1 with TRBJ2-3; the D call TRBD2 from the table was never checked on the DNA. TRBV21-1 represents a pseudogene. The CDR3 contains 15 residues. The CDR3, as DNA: TGTGCCAGCAGCGCTCTAGCGTTTCAGGCAGATACGCAGTATTTT. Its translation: CASSALAFQADTQYF.

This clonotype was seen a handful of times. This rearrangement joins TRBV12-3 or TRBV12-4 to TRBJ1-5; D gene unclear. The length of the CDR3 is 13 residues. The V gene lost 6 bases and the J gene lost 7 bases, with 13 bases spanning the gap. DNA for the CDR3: TGTGCCAGCAGCCCCTATACGGGGCAGCCCCAGCATTTT. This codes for CASSPYTGQPQHF.

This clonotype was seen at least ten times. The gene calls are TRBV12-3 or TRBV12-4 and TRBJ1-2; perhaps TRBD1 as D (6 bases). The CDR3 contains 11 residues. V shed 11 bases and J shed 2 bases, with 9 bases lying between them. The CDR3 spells CASRGNYGYTF. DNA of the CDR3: TGTGCCTCCAGGGGAAACTATGGCTACACCTTC.

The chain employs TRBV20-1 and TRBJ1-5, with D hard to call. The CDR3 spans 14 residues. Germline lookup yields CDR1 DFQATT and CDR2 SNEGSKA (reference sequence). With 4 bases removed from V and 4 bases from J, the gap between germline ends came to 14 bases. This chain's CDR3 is CSANPGLANQPQHF. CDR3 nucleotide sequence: TGCAGTGCTAACCCGGGCCTAGCGAATCAGCCCCAGCATTTT.

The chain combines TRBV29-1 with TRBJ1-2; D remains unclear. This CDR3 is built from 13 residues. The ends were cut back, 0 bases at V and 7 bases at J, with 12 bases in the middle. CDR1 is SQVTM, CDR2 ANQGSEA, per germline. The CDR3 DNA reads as TGCAGCGTTGAAGATCTTGGGGTCTCTGGCTACACCTTC. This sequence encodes CSVEDLGVSGYTF. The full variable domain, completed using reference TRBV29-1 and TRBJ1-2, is SAVISQKPSRDICQRGTSLTIQCQVDSQVTMMFWYRQQPGQSLTLIATANQGSEATYESGFVIDKFPISRPNLTFSTLTVSNMSPEDSSIYLCSVEDLGVSGYTFGSGTRLTVV.

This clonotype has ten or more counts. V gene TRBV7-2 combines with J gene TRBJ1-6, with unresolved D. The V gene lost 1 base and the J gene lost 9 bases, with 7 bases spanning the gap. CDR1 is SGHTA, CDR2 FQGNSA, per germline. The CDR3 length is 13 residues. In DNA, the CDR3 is TGTGCCAGCAGCTTAGAATTAGCTTCACCCCTCCACTTT. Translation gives CASSLELASPLHF.

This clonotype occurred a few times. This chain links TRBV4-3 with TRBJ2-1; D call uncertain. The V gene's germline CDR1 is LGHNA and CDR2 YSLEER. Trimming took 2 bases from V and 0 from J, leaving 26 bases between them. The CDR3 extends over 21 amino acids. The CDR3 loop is CASSQRIRLSWRGTSYNEQFF. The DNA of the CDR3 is TGCGCCAGCAGCCAAAGAATTCGCTTGAGTTGGCGCGGAACCTCCTACAATGAGCAGTTCTTC.

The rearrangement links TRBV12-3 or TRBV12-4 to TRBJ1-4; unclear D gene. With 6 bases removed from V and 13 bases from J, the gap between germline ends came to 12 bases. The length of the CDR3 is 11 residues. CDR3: CASRQNEGLFF. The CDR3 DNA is TGTGCCAGCAGGCAAAATGAAGGACTGTTTTTT.

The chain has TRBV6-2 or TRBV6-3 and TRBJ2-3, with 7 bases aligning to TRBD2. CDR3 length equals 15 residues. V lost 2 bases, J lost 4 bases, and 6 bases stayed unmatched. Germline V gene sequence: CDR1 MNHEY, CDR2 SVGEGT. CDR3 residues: CASSYVGGPADTQYF. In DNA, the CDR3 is TGTGCCAGCAGTTACGTGGGAGGGCCAGCAGATACGCAGTATTTT.

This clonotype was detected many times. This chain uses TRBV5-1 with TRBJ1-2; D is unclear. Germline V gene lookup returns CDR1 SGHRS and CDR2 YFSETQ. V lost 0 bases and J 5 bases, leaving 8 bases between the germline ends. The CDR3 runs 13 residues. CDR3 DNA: TGCGCCAGCAGCTTGGCTGGGGAGTATGGCTACACCTTC. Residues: CASSLAGEYGYTF.

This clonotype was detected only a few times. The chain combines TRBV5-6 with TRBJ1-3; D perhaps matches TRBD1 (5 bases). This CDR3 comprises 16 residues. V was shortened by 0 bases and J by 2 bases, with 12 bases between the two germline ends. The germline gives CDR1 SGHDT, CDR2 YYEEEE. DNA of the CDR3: TGTGCCAGCAGCTTGGAGCCGGGACTAGCTGGAAACACCATATATTTT. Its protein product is CASSLEPGLAGNTIYF.

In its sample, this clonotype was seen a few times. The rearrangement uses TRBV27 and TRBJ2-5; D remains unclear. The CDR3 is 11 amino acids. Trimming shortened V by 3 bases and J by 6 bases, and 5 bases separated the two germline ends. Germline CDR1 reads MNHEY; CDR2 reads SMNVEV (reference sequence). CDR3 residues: CASSLGKTQYF. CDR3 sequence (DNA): TGTGCCAGCAGTTTGGGGAAGACCCAGTACTTC.

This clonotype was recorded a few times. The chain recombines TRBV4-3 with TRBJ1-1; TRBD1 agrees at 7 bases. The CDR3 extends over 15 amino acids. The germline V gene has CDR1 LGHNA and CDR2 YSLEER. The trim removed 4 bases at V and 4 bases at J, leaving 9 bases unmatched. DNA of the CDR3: TGCGCCAGCAGCCGCGGGGGTACAGGGGCCACTGAAGCTTTCTTT. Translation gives CASSRGGTGATEAFF.

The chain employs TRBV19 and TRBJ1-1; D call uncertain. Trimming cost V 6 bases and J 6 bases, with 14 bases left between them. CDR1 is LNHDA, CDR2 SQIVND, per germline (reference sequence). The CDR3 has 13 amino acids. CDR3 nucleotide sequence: TGTGCCAGTAGGTTAGTTTTTTCGTCTGAAGCTTTCTTT. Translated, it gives CASRLVFSSEAFF.

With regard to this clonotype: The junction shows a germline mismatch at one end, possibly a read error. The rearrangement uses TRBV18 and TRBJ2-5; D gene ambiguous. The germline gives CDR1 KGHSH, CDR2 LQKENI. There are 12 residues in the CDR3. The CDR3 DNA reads TGTGCCAGCCCACCGTCTAAAGAGACCCAGTACTTC. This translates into CASPPSKETQYF.

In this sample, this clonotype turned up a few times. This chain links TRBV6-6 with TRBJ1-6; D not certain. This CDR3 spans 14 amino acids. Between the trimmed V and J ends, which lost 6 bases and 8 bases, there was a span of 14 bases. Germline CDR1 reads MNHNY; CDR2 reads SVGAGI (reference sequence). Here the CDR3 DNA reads TGTGCCAGCAGCCTGGGTGGGTTGTATTCACCCCTCCACTTT. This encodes CASSLGGLYSPLHF.

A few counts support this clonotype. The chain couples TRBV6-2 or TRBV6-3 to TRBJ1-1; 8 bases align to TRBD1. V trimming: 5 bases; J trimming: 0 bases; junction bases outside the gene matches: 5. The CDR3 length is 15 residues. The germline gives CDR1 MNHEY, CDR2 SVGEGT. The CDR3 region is CASSRGQVMNTEAFF. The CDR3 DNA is TGTGCCAGCAGTAGGGGACAGGTCATGAACACTGAAGCTTTCTTT.

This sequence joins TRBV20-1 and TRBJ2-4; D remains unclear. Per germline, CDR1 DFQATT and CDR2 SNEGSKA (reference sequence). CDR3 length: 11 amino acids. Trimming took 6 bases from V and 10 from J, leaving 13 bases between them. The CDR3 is CSAARQRIQYF. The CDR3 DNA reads TGCAGTGCGGCCCGCCAACGGATTCAGTACTTC.

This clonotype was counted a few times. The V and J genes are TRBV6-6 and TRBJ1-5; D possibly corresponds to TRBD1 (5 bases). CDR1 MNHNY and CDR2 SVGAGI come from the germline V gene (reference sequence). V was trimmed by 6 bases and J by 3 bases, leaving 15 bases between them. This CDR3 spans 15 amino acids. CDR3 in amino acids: CASSDGHLSNQPQHF. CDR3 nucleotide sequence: TGTGCCAGCAGCGACGGACACTTATCCAATCAGCCCCAGCATTTT.

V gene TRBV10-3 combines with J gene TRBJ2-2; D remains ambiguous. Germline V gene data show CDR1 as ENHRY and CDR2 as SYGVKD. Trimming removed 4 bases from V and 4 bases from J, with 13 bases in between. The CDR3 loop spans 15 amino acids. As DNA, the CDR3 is TGTGCCATCAGTGGGGCCTCGATAATCACCGGGGAGCTGTTTTTT. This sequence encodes CAISGASIITGELFF.

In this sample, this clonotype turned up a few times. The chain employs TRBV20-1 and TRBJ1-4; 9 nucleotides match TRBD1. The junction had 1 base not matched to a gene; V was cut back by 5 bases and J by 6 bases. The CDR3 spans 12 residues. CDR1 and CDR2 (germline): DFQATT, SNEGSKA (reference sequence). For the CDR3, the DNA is TGCAGTGCTGACAGGGGGTATGAAAAACTGTTTTTT. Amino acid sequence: CSADRGYEKLFF.